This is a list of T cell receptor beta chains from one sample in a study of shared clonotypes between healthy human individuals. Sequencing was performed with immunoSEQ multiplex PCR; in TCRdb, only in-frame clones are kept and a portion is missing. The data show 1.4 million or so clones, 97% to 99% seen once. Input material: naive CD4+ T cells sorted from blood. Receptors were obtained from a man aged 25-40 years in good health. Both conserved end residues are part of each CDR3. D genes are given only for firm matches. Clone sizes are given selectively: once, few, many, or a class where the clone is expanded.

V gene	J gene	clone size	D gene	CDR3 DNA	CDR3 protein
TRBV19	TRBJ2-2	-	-	TGTGCCAGTTTTATCCAGAACACCGGGGAGCTGTTTTTT	CASFIQNTGELFF
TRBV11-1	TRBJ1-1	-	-	TGTGCCAGTTCCCTCGGACACTTGAACACTGAAGCTTTCTTT	CASSLGHLNTEAFF
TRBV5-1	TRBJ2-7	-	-	TGCGCCAGCAGCTACCAGGGTTACGAGCAGTACTTC	CASSYQGYEQYF
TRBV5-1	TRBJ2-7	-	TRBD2	TGCGCCAGCAGCCCCGGACTAGCGGCCTACTCCTACGAGCAGTACTTC	CASSPGLAAYSYEQYF
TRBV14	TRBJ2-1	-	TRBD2	TGTGCCAGCAGCCAAGCGGGCGGGAGTTACTCCTACAATGAGCAGTTCTTC	CASSQAGGSYSYNEQFF
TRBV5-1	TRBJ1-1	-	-	TGCGCCAGCAGCTCCGCGGACACCACCACTGAAGCTTTCTTT	CASSSADTTTEAFF
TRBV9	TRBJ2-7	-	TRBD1	TGTGCCAGCAGCTTCACAGGGGCGTCTCACGAGCAGTACTTC	CASSFTGASHEQYF
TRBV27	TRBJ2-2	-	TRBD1	TGTGCCAGCAGTTTATATGCAGGGGGAAAAACCGGGGAGCTGTTTTTT	CASSLYAGGKTGELFF
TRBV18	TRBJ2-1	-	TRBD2	TGTGCCAGCTCACCGCGGGAGTTCCCCAGCAATGAGCAGTTCTTC	CASSPREFPSNEQFF
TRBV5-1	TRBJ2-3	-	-	TGCGCCAGCAGCTTGGTTGCGTCTAGCACAGATACGCAGTATTTT	CASSLVASSTDTQYF
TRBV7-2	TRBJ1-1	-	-	TGTGCCAGCAGCTTAGGACGGTGGAACACTGAAGCTTTCTTT	CASSLGRWNTEAFF
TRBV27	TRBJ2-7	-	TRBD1	TGTGCCACCGGGACAGGCTTCTCCTACGAGCAGTACTTC	CATGTGFSYEQYF
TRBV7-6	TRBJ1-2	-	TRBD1	TGTGCCAGCAGCCGAACCGGGACAGGGATTCTTACGAGTGGCTACACCTTC	CASSRTGTGILTSGYTF
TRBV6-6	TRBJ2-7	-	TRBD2	TGTGCCAGCAGTTACTCACCGGGAGGGCCGTCCTACGAGCAGTACTTC	CASSYSPGGPSYEQYF
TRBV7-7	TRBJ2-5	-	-	TGTGCTAGCAGCTCCCGGACAGATCAAGAGACCCAGTACTTC	CASSSRTDQETQYF
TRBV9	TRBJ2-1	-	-	TGTGCCAGCAGCGTAATCCCCGCTAGCAGCTCCTACAATGAGCAGTTCTTC	CASSVIPASSSYNEQFF
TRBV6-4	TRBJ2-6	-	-	TGTGCCAGCAAACCCGACAGGAACTCTGGGGCCAACGTCCTGACTTTC	CASKPDRNSGANVLTF
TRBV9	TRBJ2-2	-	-	TGTGCCAGCAGCGTCGGGACGAGGGGGAGCACCGGGGAGCTGTTTTTT	CASSVGTRGSTGELFF
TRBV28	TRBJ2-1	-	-	TGTGCCAGCAGTTTACGGGGGAACTACAATGAGCAGTTCTTC	CASSLRGNYNEQFF
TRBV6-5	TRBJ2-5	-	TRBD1	TGTGCCAGCAGTGGGACAGCAGAGACCCAGTACTTC	CASSGTAETQYF
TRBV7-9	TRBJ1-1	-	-	TGTGCCAGCAGCTCCGGGACATCGGGAGACACTGAAGCTTTCTTT	CASSSGTSGDTEAFF
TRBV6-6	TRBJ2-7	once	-	TGTGCCAGCAGTTACTCGATTCTCTACGAGCAGTACTTC	CASSYSILYEQYF
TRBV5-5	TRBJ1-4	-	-	TGTGCCAGCAGCTTATCCACAGGGACACGAATAGGTGAAAAACTGTTTTTT	CASSLSTGTRIGEKLFF
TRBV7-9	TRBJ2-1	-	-	TGTGCCAGCAGAAACAATGAGCAGTTCTTC	CASRNNEQFF
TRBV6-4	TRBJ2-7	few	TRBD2	TGTGCCACAAGGTCGGGGGGGGAGCAGTACTTC	CATRSGGEQYF
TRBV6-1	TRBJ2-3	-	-	TGTGCCAGCAGTGAAATGAGAACAGATACGCAGTATTTT	CASSEMRTDTQYF
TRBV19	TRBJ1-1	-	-	TGTGCCAGTAGTATAGAAAGGACGCATTTTGAAGCTTTCTTT	CASSIERTHFEAFF
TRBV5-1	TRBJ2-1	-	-	TGCGCCAGCAGCTTGCAAATAGCGGAGTACAATGAGCAGTTCTTC	CASSLQIAEYNEQFF
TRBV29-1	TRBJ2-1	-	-	TGCAGCGTTGCATCAAACTCCTACAATGAGCAGTTCTTC	CSVASNSYNEQFF